The clone carrying this T cell receptor (beta chain) was seen only a few times. CDR3 length equals 14 residues. Germline V gene sequence: CDR1 LNHNV, CDR2 YYDKDF (reference sequence). V was clipped by 5 bases and J by 2 bases, with 10 bases between them. The sample comes from a study of T-cell reconstitution after alpha-beta-depleted transplantation in children. Unique molecular identifiers were incorporated into the prepared TCRbeta library. TCRdb reprocessed the PCR reads via MiXCR and lists one record per CDR3 protein. Of around 960,000 distinct CDR3 sequences listed, about 30% are singletons. Specimen: PBMCs, mostly from graft donor cells, collected 360 days after TCRalphabeta/CD19-depleted stem cell transplant. J is TRBJ1-3 and V is TRBV15, with a weak D call TRBD1 (5 bases). The TCR was taken from a boy less than two years old who had a stem cell transplant for SCID, so the T cells may come from the graft donor. This CDR3 reads CATSSRGTGNTIYF. The CDR3 DNA follows: TGTGCCACCAGCTCTAGGGGAACTGGAAACACCATATATTTT.